The present TCR beta chain was sequenced within a study of T cells in Graves' hyperthyroidism and ophthalmopathy. On the study more broadly: Once the initial diagnosis was made, peripheral blood was obtained before any treatment. The study, taken as a whole, reports: Onset of ophthalmopathy came a median approximately 6.5 months after the model predicted it.

Turning to this clonotype: What it recognizes is unknown.

The CDR3 loop spans 15 amino acids. The germline V gene has CDR1 SGHVS and CDR2 FQNEAQ. The germline V and J ends were trimmed by 1 base and 4 bases, with 13 bases remaining between them. If no ophthalmopathy progression occurred within 18 months, Graves' hyperthyroidism was stable. From RNA transcripts, TCR beta CDR3 regions were amplified. The TCR CDR3 was amplified in a first-round RT-PCR using the HTBI primer set. MiXCR, run by TCRdb on the multiplex PCR reads, gives a single entry per CDR3 protein. This repertoire shows hundreds of thousands of distinct CDR3 sequences, 15% to 17% found once; its top ten account for around an eighth.

Sequencing used blood. The sequence was obtained from a woman in her late teens or twenties with Graves' hyperthyroidism. The chain couples TRBV7-8 to TRBJ2-5; no reliable D call. CDR3 in amino acids: CASSLDGPKVETQYF. The DNA for the CDR3 is TGTGCCAGCAGCTTAGATGGGCCGAAAGTAGAGACCCAGTACTTC.